Following are 11 T cell receptor beta chains from one sample sequenced in a study of CD8 T cells in ankylosing spondylitis. Study results and caveats: Ankylosing spondylitis blood seemed to carry a telltale TCR beta motif made of under ten highly homologous variants.

These receptors' antigens are unknown. MiXCR, applied by TCRdb to the 5' RACE reads, yields one record per CDR3 protein. This sample has about 500,000 distinct CDR3 sequences; less than 6% occur once, and the top ten carry under 4.5%. The sequenced sample was blood, either unsorted or a sorted T cell fraction (not recorded which). All receptors derive from a male donor with ankylosing spondylitis.

This clonotype has a count of ten or more. The V gene is TRBV25-1, the J gene TRBJ2-3; TRBD2 matches 9 bases. This CDR3 region has 16 residues. Germline lookup yields CDR1 MGHDK and CDR2 SYGVNS. The trim removed 0 bases at V and 5 bases at J, leaving 6 bases unmatched. The chain's CDR3 is CASSEYSGGLGDTQYF. CDR3 nucleotides: TGTGCCAGCAGTGAATATAGCGGGGGTTTAGGAGATACGCAGTATTTT.

This clonotype has a count of ten or more. The J gene is TRBJ2-7, the V gene TRBV6-6, with a possible D match to TRBD2 (5 bases). The V and J ends lost 4 bases and 5 bases respectively, with 12 bases between them. The CDR3 runs to 13 residues. The germline V gene has CDR1 MNHNY and CDR2 SVGAGI (reference sequence). CDR3 nucleotides: TGTGCCAGCAGTTCACTGCTAGCAAACGAGCAGTACTTC. It specifies CASSSLLANEQYF.

The table lists this clonotype with a few counts. The chain links TRBV28 to TRBJ1-2; no clear D gene. V gave up 4 bases and J gave up 2 bases, with 11 bases separating them. Per the germline V gene, CDR1 is MDHEN and CDR2 is SYDVKM. This CDR3 has 14 residues. The CDR3 DNA follows: TGTGCCAGCAGTTCTCTAGATCGGAACTATGGCTACACCTTC. This sequence encodes CASSSLDRNYGYTF.

This clonotype was counted many times. The chain joins TRBV28 to TRBJ2-1; 9 bases are a match to TRBD1. Germline V gene data show CDR1 as MDHEN and CDR2 as SYDVKM. The J segment lost 5 bases and the V segment lost 6 bases, leaving 11 bases of the junction unmatched. There are 16 residues in the CDR3. Here the CDR3 DNA reads TGTGCCAGCAGCCCCGTTACAGGGGGCCCCAACAATGAGCAGTTCTTC. It translates to CASSPVTGGPNNEQFF.

The chain has TRBV12-3 or TRBV12-4 and TRBJ2-1; the match to TRBD2 covers 7 bases. This CDR3 contains 14 residues. Losses at the gene ends were 1 base for V and 8 bases for J; bases not matched to a gene: 5. The CDR3 sequence: CASSLVGGIDEQFF. In nucleotides, the CDR3 is TGTGCCAGCAGTTTAGTCGGGGGGATCGATGAGCAGTTCTTC.

The table lists this clonotype with a few counts. The chain carries TRBV7-3 and TRBJ2-1; D is perhaps TRBD1 (5 bases). The V end lost 0 bases, the J end lost 6 bases, and 15 bases lay between the germline ends. The CDR3 extends over 16 amino acids. Looked up from germline, CDR1 is SGHTA and CDR2 is FQGTGA. CDR3 DNA sequence: TGTGCCAGCAGCTTAACTCCCCAGGGAAAGAGCAATGAGCAGTTCTTC. Its protein is CASSLTPQGKSNEQFF.

CDR3 in amino acids: CASSQQGSTEAFF. The CDR3, as DNA: TGTGCCAGCAGCCAACAGGGGAGCACTGAAGCTTTCTTT. V gene TRBV7-2 combines with J gene TRBJ1-1, with 7 bases fitting TRBD1. Germline values: CDR1 SGHTA, CDR2 FQGNSA. Trimming at V came to 5 bases and at J to 4 bases, leaving 4 bases not matched to a gene. This CDR3 has 13 residues.

This clonotype was counted at least ten times. The chain employs TRBV29-1 and TRBJ2-7; 8 nucleotides match TRBD2. Germline V gene sequence: CDR1 SQVTM, CDR2 ANQGSEA. V lost 0 bases and J lost 4; bases outside the gene matches: 8. The CDR3 extends over 15 amino acids. The CDR3 sequence is CSVEDLRGGLYEQYF. The DNA for the CDR3 is TGCAGCGTTGAAGATCTTCGGGGGGGCTTGTACGAGCAGTACTTC.

The V call is TRBV5-5, the J call TRBJ2-1; 8 bases map to TRBD2. This CDR3 has 15 residues. J lost 2 bases, V lost 6 bases, and 7 bases had no gene match. Germline V gene data show CDR1 as SGHKS and CDR2 as YYEKEE (reference sequence). In DNA form, the CDR3 reads TGTGCCAGCACGGCGACGGGGGGGACCTACAATGAGCAGTTCTTC. It translates to CASTATGGTYNEQFF. The whole variable domain, remainder taken from reference TRBV5-5 and TRBJ2-1, is DAGVTQSPTHLIKTRGQQVTLRCSPISGHKSVSWYQQVLGQGPQFIFQYYEKEERGRGNFPDRFSARQFPNYSSELNVNALLLGDSALYLCASTATGGTYNEQFFGPGTRLTVL.

This clonotype appeared a few times. The chain joins TRBV27 to TRBJ2-1; 7 bases are a match to TRBD1. The CDR3 is 13 residues long. Germline CDR1 MNHEY, CDR2 SMNVEV (reference sequence). The V and J ends lost 9 bases and 6 bases, in that order; junction bases with no gene match: 8. CDR3 sequence reads: CASPRTGPNEQFF. The CDR3 bases are TGTGCCAGTCCGAGGACAGGTCCCAATGAGCAGTTCTTC.

The V call is TRBV7-3, the J call TRBJ2-3; the match to TRBD2 covers 7 bases. With 1 base clipped from V and 6 bases from J, the junction kept 10 bases outside the gene matches. There are 16 residues in the CDR3. CDR1 is SGHTA and CDR2 is FQGTGA in the germline V gene. The CDR3 protein is CASSLMRSGAADTQYF. DNA for the CDR3: TGTGCCAGCAGCTTAATGAGGAGCGGGGCGGCGGATACGCAGTATTTT.